This T cell receptor beta chain was retrieved from a study of T cell repertoires in cytomegalovirus infection (dated 2019 in TCRdb). About the full investigation: Peptide stimulations targeted recently identified HLA-C-restricted CMV epitopes, whose presentation resists viral immunomodulation, together with well-studied HLA-B-restricted epitopes. Donor HLA type was relevant to the analysis, as public TCR beta signatures indicated carriage of CMV infection together with the matching HLA type.

The trim is 3 bases for V and 1 base for J, with a gap of 12 bases between the germline ends. The CDR3 covers 15 residues, taking in both the cysteine and the phenylalanine. Only the CDR3 DNA stays, 45 bases, in frame from base 1. CDR1 SGHRS and CDR2 YFSETQ were looked up in the germline V gene. These reads were obtained on an Illumina HiSeq 1500. The raw public reads went through TCRdb reprocessing: fastp at Q25, MiXCR clone calling, in-frame beta chains kept. Each CDR3 protein gets just one entry, which takes the most common genes and DNA from the rows behind it. The sample has roughly 920,000 distinct CDR3 sequences on record, approximately 31% of them singletons. Of the sample, 10% to 15% is held by the ten largest clones. Findings and caveats that apply to the study as a whole: The ex vivo response was dominated by HLA-C-restricted CMV-specific TCR beta clonotypes, which also provided the single most frequent clonotype in two of eight donors. In both this cohort and an independent roughly 400-donor cohort, the cumulative frequency of public TCR beta family members distinguished carriers of CMV infection plus the relevant HLA type.

As to this clonotype: Its antigen remains unidentified. Nothing much larger sits one base from this clone, and base qualities are not available.

The treatment or condition label here, explained by the study, means: in vitro stimulation with specific CMV peptide epitopes to enrich CMV-specific T cells. This receptor was identified in a human donor in good health (CMV status not recorded). Some clones in this sample may be carry-over from other donors' samples. The sample consisted of cultured CD8+ T cells from PBMCs, taken from culture after CMV antigen stimulation. In this chain, TRBV5-1 is recombined with TRBJ2-3; the D gene is perhaps TRBD1 or TRBD2, each of them matching over 5 bases. The nucleotide sequence reads TGCGCCAGCAGCTGGGGACCGCGCGGCACAGATACGCAGTATTTT. Its protein reads: CASSWGPRGTDTQYF.